Shown below are 8 T cell receptor beta chains from a single sample sequenced in a study of T cell repertoires in cytomegalovirus infection. Each CDR3 protein is one row after TCRdb ran MiXCR on the reads. Of roughly 800,000 distinct CDR3 sequences listed, roughly 28% are singletons. These receptors lack a known antigen. Source: cultured CD8+ T cells from PBMCs, taken from culture after CMV antigen stimulation. Receptors originate from a human donor in good health (CMV status not recorded). Some clones in this sample may be carry-over from other donors' samples.

A remark on this clonotype: With a much larger clone just one base away, this may be a read error. The chain couples TRBV11-1 to TRBJ2-5, with a weak D call TRBD2 (6 bases). CDR3 length equals 15 residues. The ends were cut back, 5 bases at V and 0 bases at J, with 13 bases in the middle. Per the germline V gene, CDR1 is SGHAT and CDR2 is FQDESV (reference sequence). CDR3 bases: TGTGCCAGCAGCGCTGGAGGAGGGAACCAAGAGACCCAGTACTTC. This encodes CASSAGGGNQETQYF.

The gene calls are TRBV7-9 and TRBJ2-5; 7 nucleotides align to TRBD1. The V gene's germline CDR1 is SEHNR and CDR2 FQNEAQ (reference sequence). This CDR3 is built from 14 residues. Trimming cost V 3 bases and J 2 bases; bases outside gene matches: 3. The CDR3: CASSFPGQQETQYF. The CDR3 DNA reads as TGTGCCAGCAGCTTCCCGGGACAGCAAGAGACCCAGTACTTC.

The chain employs TRBV10-3 and TRBJ2-1; 10 nucleotides line up with TRBD2. The trim removed 6 bases at V and 7 bases at J, leaving 12 bases unmatched. The CDR3 is made up of 16 amino acids. Germline CDR1 is ENHRY and CDR2 is SYGVKD. CDR3 sequence reads: CAISTKSTSGANEQFF. The DNA of the CDR3 is TGTGCCATCAGCACGAAGTCTACTAGCGGGGCAAATGAGCAGTTCTTC.

V is TRBV24-1 and J is TRBJ2-2; D remains unclear. The CDR3 totals 19 residues. Germline lookup yields CDR1 KGHDR and CDR2 SFDVKD. The ends were cut back, 0 bases at V and 1 base at J, with 17 bases in the middle. CDR3 sequence reads: CATSDLHILGKENTGELFF. The CDR3 bases are TGTGCCACCAGTGATTTGCATATTCTAGGAAAGGAGAACACCGGGGAGCTGTTTTTT.

This clonotype came up many times. CDR3 sequence (DNA): TGTGCCAGCAGCCCAAGCGTCCCTGAAGCTTTCTTT. It yields the protein CASSPSVPEAFF. The genes are TRBV7-2 and TRBJ1-1; D not resolved. The CDR3 totals 12 residues. The V end was cut by 5 bases, the J end by 6 bases, with 10 bases between. Germline V CDR1 and CDR2: SGHTA, FQGNSA.

The V gene is TRBV20-1, the J gene TRBJ2-7, with 10 bases fitting TRBD1. Germline CDR1 reads DFQATT; CDR2 reads SNEGSKA (reference sequence). The CDR3 contains 15 residues. Trimming cost V 5 bases and J 3 bases; bases outside gene matches: 10. Here the CDR3 reads CSASTGGRGIYEQYF. The CDR3 region has the DNA TGCAGTGCTTCGACAGGGGGCCGGGGAATCTACGAGCAGTACTTC.

This clonotype appeared many times. CDR3 region: CASSLDPGLNTEAFF. The CDR3 region has the DNA TGTGCCAGCAGCTTAGATCCGGGTTTGAACACTGAAGCTTTCTTT. The rearrangement uses TRBV7-6 and TRBJ1-1, with no clear D. The CDR3 has 15 amino acids. Trimming took 1 base from V and 0 from J, leaving 9 bases between them. CDR1 is SGHVS, CDR2 FNYEAQ, per germline. Using reference TRBV7-6 and TRBJ1-1 for the parts outside the CDR3, the full variable domain is GAGVSQSPRYKVTKRGQDVALRCDPISGHVSLYWYRQALGQGPEFLTYFNYEAQQDKSGLPNDRFSAERPEGSISTLTIQRTEQRDSAMYRCASSLDPGLNTEAFFGQGTRLTVV.

The chain combines TRBV6-5 with TRBJ2-6; D not certain. This CDR3 region has 18 residues. Germline lookup yields CDR1 MNHEY and CDR2 SVGAGI. V shed 0 bases and J shed 4 bases, with 16 bases lying between them. This CDR3 reads CASSYSSGPAQGANVLTF. CDR3 sequence (DNA): TGTGCCAGCAGTTACTCGTCGGGTCCCGCCCAGGGGGCCAACGTCCTGACTTTC.